Following are 23 T cell receptor beta chains from one sample sequenced in a study of identifying expanded T cells in peripheral blood. The table came from immunoSEQ multiplex PCR; TCRdb's copy has only in-frame clones and leaves some out. This table holds about 100,000 clones, around 88% found once. Sequences were obtained from blood. Receptors originate from a person aged 18-70 years in good health.

The chain is built from TRBV6-1 and TRBJ1-1; weak D call: TRBD1 (6 bases). Germline values: CDR1 MNHNS, CDR2 SASEGT. CDR3 length equals 17 residues. The V and J ends lost 2 bases and 1 base respectively, with 17 bases between them. DNA for the CDR3: TGTGCCAGCAGTGAAACAGGGTGGGATGAGTGGAACACTGAAGCTTTCTTT. Translated: CASSETGWDEWNTEAFF.

The chain uses TRBV7-9 and TRBJ1-1, with a weak D call TRBD1 (6 bases). V was trimmed by 5 bases and J by 1 base, leaving 14 bases between them. Germline-derived CDR1 and CDR2 are SEHNR and FQNEAQ (reference sequence). This CDR3 spans 15 amino acids. For the CDR3, the DNA is TGTGCCAGCAGCCTATGGGGGGCGACGAACACTGAAGCTTTCTTT. It encodes CASSLWGATNTEAFF.

The rearrangement uses TRBV28 and TRBJ2-7; D ambiguous. The V and J ends lost 1 base and 5 bases respectively, with 33 bases between them. This CDR3 comprises 21 residues. The germline V gene encodes CDR1 MDHEN and CDR2 SYDVKM. The DNA of the CDR3 is TGTGCCAGCAGTTTATCCAACCGACTGGCTGACATGTCGCGCCCGCGGCACGAGCAGTACTTC. Protein sequence: CASSLSNRLADMSRPRHEQYF.

In DNA, the CDR3 is TGTGCCAGCAGTTACTCGACGGGAATCACTGAAGCTTTCTTT. Translation: CASSYSTGITEAFF. The V call is TRBV6-5, the J call TRBJ1-1; D uncertain. Trimming stripped 0 bases from V and 4 bases from J, with 9 bases between. The CDR3 loop spans 14 amino acids. The germline V gene encodes CDR1 MNHEY and CDR2 SVGAGI.

This clone was detected only a few times. The V gene is TRBV7-9, the J gene TRBJ2-3; 7 bases fit TRBD1. Germline V gene sequence: CDR1 SEHNR, CDR2 FQNEAQ (reference sequence). The CDR3 has 14 amino acids. V shed 5 bases, J shed 1 base, and the junction held 3 bases outside the gene matches. CDR3 coding DNA: TGTGCCAGCAGCCCCGGGACAGGCACAGATACGCAGTATTTT. Amino acid sequence: CASSPGTGTDTQYF.

This chain links TRBV5-1 with TRBJ1-1; 9 nucleotides line up with TRBD1. With V trimmed by 4 bases and J by 0 bases, 7 bases remained unmatched. The germline V gene encodes CDR1 SGHRS and CDR2 YFSETQ. There are 16 residues in the CDR3. CDR3 DNA sequence: TGCGCCAGCAGCCCAGGACAGGGGATCATGAACACTGAAGCTTTCTTT. This sequence encodes CASSPGQGIMNTEAFF. Combining the CDR3 with reference TRBV5-1 and TRBJ1-1 gives the whole variable domain KAGVTQTPRYLIKTRGQQVTLSCSPISGHRSVSWYQQTPGQGLQFLFEYFSETQRNKGNFPGRFSGRQFSNSRSEMNVSTLELGDSALYLCASSPGQGIMNTEAFFGQGTRLTVV.

The chain is built from TRBV5-1 and TRBJ1-2; D gene ambiguous. Trimming cost V 0 bases and J 3 bases, with 3 bases left between them. The CDR3 runs 12 residues. Per the germline V gene, CDR1 is SGHRS and CDR2 is YFSETQ. CDR3 DNA: TGCGCCAGCAGCTTGGGGGACTATGGCTACACCTTC. It specifies CASSLGDYGYTF.

The chain has TRBV29-1 and TRBJ2-7, with D possibly called TRBD1 or TRBD2 (5 bases each). CDR3 length: 13 residues. CDR1 is SQVTM and CDR2 is ANQGSEA in the germline V gene. With 4 bases removed from V and 0 bases from J, the gap between germline ends came to 10 bases. CDR3 in amino acids: CSVVTGRSYEQYF. The CDR3, as DNA: TGCAGCGTTGTCACGGGACGCTCCTACGAGCAGTACTTC.

This chain uses TRBV12-2 with TRBJ2-5; TRBD2, as called in the table, went unchecked against the DNA. TRBV12-2 is reported as a pseudogene. The CDR3 spans 22 residues. The chain's CDR3 is CASRSQYPPILEASGGAETQYF. DNA of the CDR3: TGTGCAAGTCGCTCACAATACCCCCCGATCTTGGAGGCTAGCGGGGGGGCGGAGACCCAGTACTTC.

This clone has more than one count but fewer than ten. This chain uses TRBV25-1 with TRBJ1-2; possible D gene TRBD1, 6 bases. CDR1 is MGHDK and CDR2 is SYGVNS in the germline V gene. Trimming stripped 3 bases from V and 6 bases from J, with 23 bases between. The CDR3 extends over 17 amino acids. CDR3 sequence reads: CASSEAIGGASGDGYTF. Here the CDR3 DNA reads TGTGCCAGCAGTGAGGCGATCGGTGGTGCGTCAGGGGATGGCTACACCTTC.

This sequence joins TRBV11-2 and TRBJ1-1, with TRBD1 matching 8 bases. J lost 8 bases, V lost 0 bases, and 8 bases had no gene match. Germline assignment: CDR1 SGHAT and CDR2 FQNNGV. This CDR3 spans 15 amino acids. As DNA, the CDR3 is TGTGCCAGCAGCTTAGATTCCCCAGGGGGCTTAGAAGCTTTCTTT. This sequence encodes CASSLDSPGGLEAFF.

This clone was observed once. This rearrangement joins TRBV5-1 to TRBJ2-2; TRBD1 matches at 10 bases. V dropped 4 bases and J dropped 6; count of bases not matched to a gene: 9. The germline V gene has CDR1 SGHRS and CDR2 YFSETQ. The CDR3 is made up of 16 amino acids. The CDR3 nucleotides read TGCGCCAGCAGCCCCGCCGGGACAGGGGTTTCCGGGGAGCTGTTTTTT. Translated, it gives CASSPAGTGVSGELFF.

The table lists this clone with a count of one. CDR3 nucleotide sequence: TGCGCCAGCACCCTACCGCCGGACAGTGAAGCTTTCTTT. It specifies CASTLPPDSEAFF. This chain uses TRBV5-1 with TRBJ1-1, with D tentatively TRBD1 (6 bases). This CDR3 spans 13 amino acids. Trimming removed 6 bases from V and 7 bases from J, with 16 bases in between. Germline CDR1 reads SGHRS; CDR2 reads YFSETQ.

V is TRBV6-6 and J is TRBJ1-2, with TRBD1 matching over 7 bases. The CDR3 runs 15 residues. The ends lost 5 bases at V and 3 bases at J; junction bases unmatched: 9. Germline lookup yields CDR1 MNHNY and CDR2 SVGAGI (reference sequence). CDR3 protein: CASSHPTGRDYGYTF. CDR3 nucleotides: TGTGCCAGCAGTCACCCGACAGGGAGGGACTATGGCTACACCTTC.

The V call is TRBV7-9, the J call TRBJ2-3; 7 nucleotides align to TRBD1. Germline-derived CDR1 and CDR2 are SEHNR and FQNEAQ (reference sequence). The trim removed 5 bases at V and 1 base at J, leaving 12 bases unmatched. The CDR3 totals 17 residues. The CDR3: CASSRPYGTDRTDTQYF. DNA of the CDR3: TGTGCCAGCAGCCGTCCCTACGGGACAGACCGCACAGATACGCAGTATTTT.

The sample holds one count of this clone. V and J are TRBV7-3 and TRBJ2-6, with D unclear. The V end lost 0 bases, the J end lost 0 bases, and 12 bases lay between the germline ends. CDR1 SGHTA and CDR2 FQGTGA come from the germline V gene. The CDR3 consists of 18 residues. CDR3 nucleotides: TGTGCCAGCAGCTTAACGGCTGGGTACAGCTCTGGGGCCAACGTCCTGACTTTC. Translated, it gives CASSLTAGYSSGANVLTF.

The chain links TRBV28 to TRBJ2-5; a weak D match, TRBD2 (5 bases). The V gene lost 9 bases and the J gene lost 3 bases, with 17 bases spanning the gap. The CDR3 covers 14 residues. Germline CDR1 and CDR2: MDHEN and SYDVKM. The CDR3 DNA follows: TGTGCCAGTATTCGAGGACGGGAAAAAGAGACCCAGTACTTC. It is translated as CASIRGREKETQYF.

The CDR3 reads CASSTGGGVNQPQHF. CDR3 nucleotide sequence: TGTGCCAGTAGTACAGGGGGGGGAGTCAATCAGCCCCAGCATTTT. The V gene is TRBV19, the J gene TRBJ1-5; TRBD1 agrees at 7 bases. CDR1 is LNHDA, CDR2 SQIVND, per germline (reference sequence). This CDR3 comprises 15 residues. V shed 4 bases and J 3 bases; nucleotides not matched to a gene: 6.

This chain links TRBV27 with TRBJ2-1; perhaps TRBD2 as D (7 bases). Between the trimmed V and J ends, which lost 5 bases and 4 bases, there was a span of 27 bases. This CDR3 has 19 residues. CDR1 is MNHEY and CDR2 is SMNVEV in the germline V gene (reference sequence). CDR3 bases: TGTGCCAGCAGTCCAGCCTCGGGGGGCGGCCTAGCGGCGTACAATGAGCAGTTCTTC. This encodes CASSPASGGGLAAYNEQFF.

The J gene is TRBJ2-1, the V gene TRBV11-2, with D unresolved. V lost 0 bases, J lost 7 bases, and 13 bases lay in between. The CDR3 is 15 amino acids. CDR1 is SGHAT, CDR2 FQNNGV, per germline. Here the CDR3 DNA reads TGTGCCAGCAGCTTAGATGGCGCCAGCAGGAATGAGCAGTTCTTC. Amino acid sequence: CASSLDGASRNEQFF.

This sequence joins TRBV18 and TRBJ1-2; D gene uncertain. The CDR3 runs to 12 residues. Trimming cost V 4 bases and J 4 bases, with 7 bases left between them. Germline loops: CDR1 KGHSH, CDR2 LQKENI. Here the CDR3 reads CASSQASYGYTF. In DNA form, the CDR3 reads TGTGCCAGCTCACAGGCCTCCTATGGCTACACCTTC.

The J gene is TRBJ2-2, the V gene TRBV19; 7 nucleotides match TRBD1. The CDR3 runs to 15 residues. V shed 6 bases and J 3 bases; nucleotides not matched to a gene: 7. In germline, CDR1 is LNHDA, CDR2 SQIVND (reference sequence). CDR3 DNA: TGTGCCAGTAGCCTTAGGACAGGTTACACCGGGGAGCTGTTTTTT. Protein: CASSLRTGYTGELFF.

The chain links TRBV4-3 to TRBJ1-4, with unresolved D. The V end was cut by 0 bases, the J end by 5 bases, with 19 bases between. This CDR3 has 18 residues. Germline CDR1 LGHNA, CDR2 YSLEER. CDR3 sequence reads: CASSQDKMSSRRNEKLFF. As DNA, the CDR3 is TGCGCCAGCAGCCAAGATAAAATGTCATCGCGCAGAAATGAAAAACTGTTTTTT.